A single sample is the source of the 14 T cell receptor beta chains below, sequenced in a study of regulatory T cells in long-lasting Graves disease. Time point denoted: persistent/refractory GD, antithyroid drugs over 5 years with positive TRAb. Researchers made the TCR library from RNA that was extracted from PBMCs. Sequencing libraries for TCR beta were prepared with iRepertoire HTBI primers and Arm-PCR of CDR3 regions. TCRdb re-called the multiplex PCR reads through MiXCR, storing one row per CDR3 protein. The sample carries roughly 400,000 distinct CDR3 sequences, 21% recorded once. Sequencing was performed on peripheral blood mononuclear cells (PBMCs), taken when the disease was refractory, from a patient treated with antithyroid drugs. These receptors were taken from a female donor with Graves disease.

The sample holds many counts of this clonotype. The chain joins TRBV11-2 to TRBJ2-7; weak D call: TRBD1 (6 bases). CDR1 SGHAT and CDR2 FQNNGV come from the germline V gene. V lost 3 bases to trimming and J lost 0 bases, with 9 bases between them. This CDR3 is built from 14 residues. CDR3 sequence reads: CASSLRGNSYEQYF. The CDR3 region has the DNA TGTGCCAGCAGCTTGAGGGGGAACTCCTACGAGCAGTACTTC.

This clonotype was observed many times. The gene calls are TRBV27 and TRBJ1-6; 8 positions agree with TRBD1. This CDR3 is built from 16 residues. The V gene end was trimmed by 5 bases and the J gene end by 9 bases; junction bases not matched to a gene: 12. Germline V lookup: CDR1 MNHEY, CDR2 SMNVEV (reference sequence). The CDR3 reads CASSPYLTGAGSPLHF. Here the CDR3 DNA reads TGTGCCAGCAGTCCGTATTTGACAGGGGCGGGTTCACCCCTCCACTTT.

J is TRBJ1-1 and V is TRBV7-9; D remains unclear. Trimming cost V 2 bases and J 3 bases, with 10 bases left between them. This CDR3 region has 14 residues. The germline gives CDR1 SEHNR, CDR2 FQNEAQ (reference sequence). The CDR3 loop is CASSLSFGYTEAFF. The CDR3 DNA reads TGTGCCAGCAGCTTATCTTTTGGGTACACTGAAGCTTTCTTT.

The chain uses TRBV28 and TRBJ2-7; the D gene is possibly TRBD2 (6 bases). The CDR3 is 14 residues long. Trimming took off 5 bases at V and 9 bases at J, with 20 bases between the two ends. The V gene's germline CDR1 is MDHEN and CDR2 SYDVKM. CDR3 in DNA: TGTGCCAGCAGTCCCAGGGACTGGCAGGCGGGGCAGTACTTC. Translated, it gives CASSPRDWQAGQYF.

This clonotype was detected many times. The chain joins TRBV28 to TRBJ2-7; a possible D gene is TRBD1 (5 bases). V lost 10 bases, J lost 2 bases, and 15 bases lay in between. Germline assignment: CDR1 MDHEN and CDR2 SYDVKM. This CDR3 has 13 residues. The CDR3, as DNA: TGTGCCACCCACAGGAGAAATACCTACGAGCAGTACTTC. It translates to CATHRRNTYEQYF. The complete variable domain, with remaining parts taken from reference TRBV28 and TRBJ2-7, reads DVKVTQSSRYLVKRTGEKVFLECVQDMDHENMFWYRQDPGLGLRLIYFSYDVKMKEKGDIPEGYSVSREKKERFSLILESASTNQTSMYLCATHRRNTYEQYFGPGTRLTVT.

At least ten counts were recorded for this clonotype. The rearrangement links TRBV28 to TRBJ1-5; 8 bases match TRBD1. The V and J ends lost 6 bases and 7 bases, in that order; junction bases with no gene match: 5. This CDR3 contains 13 residues. The germline V gene encodes CDR1 MDHEN and CDR2 SYDVKM. CDR3 nucleotides: TGTGCCAGCAGACAACAGGGGGTACAGCCCCAGCATTTT. Protein product: CASRQQGVQPQHF.

The DNA of the CDR3 is TGTGCCAGCAGGCCGGGCCTAGAGACCCAGTACTTC. Protein sequence: CASRPGLETQYF. The rearrangement joins TRBV6-1 to TRBJ2-5, with unresolved D. The germline V gene has CDR1 MNHNS and CDR2 SASEGT. V lost 6 bases and J 4 bases, leaving 9 bases between the germline ends. This CDR3 has 12 residues.

This clonotype was seen a few times. The chain employs TRBV20-1 and TRBJ2-4; D possibly corresponds to TRBD1 (5 bases). Germline CDR1 reads DFQATT; CDR2 reads SNEGSKA (reference sequence). The CDR3 length is 14 residues. The V and J ends lost 1 base and 0 bases respectively, with 7 bases between them. The CDR3 spells CSARAQGAKNIQYF. CDR3 bases: TGCAGTGCTAGAGCCCAGGGAGCCAAAAACATTCAGTACTTC.

This clonotype appeared once. The genes are TRBV6-5 and TRBJ2-5; D is uncertain. The germline V gene encodes CDR1 MNHEY and CDR2 SVGAGI. V was clipped by 0 bases and J by 3 bases, with 11 bases between them. The CDR3 contains 15 residues. The CDR3 protein is CASSYSKGREETQYF. The CDR3 nucleotides read TGTGCCAGCAGTTACTCGAAGGGCAGAGAAGAGACCCAGTACTTC.

This clonotype came up a few times. The V gene is TRBV5-1, the J gene TRBJ2-7; 10 nucleotides agree with TRBD2. J gave up 0 bases and V 4 bases, and 10 bases lay outside the gene matches. The CDR3 sequence is 17 residues long. The germline CDR1 and CDR2 sequences are SGHRS and YFSETQ. The CDR3 region is CASSKLSGRTSSYEQYF. For the CDR3, the DNA is TGCGCCAGCAGCAAACTTAGCGGGAGGACTAGCTCCTACGAGCAGTACTTC.

This chain connects TRBV6-1 to TRBJ1-2, with TRBD1 matching over 7 bases. V lost 3 bases and J lost 7; bases outside the gene matches: 8. There are 14 residues in the CDR3. Germline CDR1 MNHNS, CDR2 SASEGT. CDR3 region: CASSDWDSQGGYTF. The CDR3 DNA follows: TGTGCCAGCAGTGATTGGGACAGCCAGGGTGGCTACACCTTC.

This clonotype was counted ten times or more. At one end the junction does not follow the germline gene, possibly because of a read error. The chain carries TRBV5-1 and TRBJ1-1; tentatively, D is TRBD1 (6 bases). The CDR3 has 14 residues. Germline assignment: CDR1 SGHRS and CDR2 YFSETQ. CDR3 protein: CASSSQGGDTEAFF. CDR3 DNA sequence: TGTGCCAGCAGCTCACAGGGAGGTGACACTGAAGCTTTCTTT.

The genes are TRBV2 and TRBJ2-3; D call uncertain. The V end was cut by 3 bases, the J end by 0 bases, with 10 bases between. This CDR3 region has 15 residues. CDR1 is SNHLY and CDR2 is FYNNEI in the germline V gene. DNA for the CDR3: TGTGCCAGCAGTGATTGGCGAACTAGCACAGATACGCAGTATTTT. Translated: CASSDWRTSTDTQYF.

The V call is TRBV20-1, the J call TRBJ2-7; tentatively, D is TRBD2 (6 bases). The germline V gene encodes CDR1 DFQATT and CDR2 SNEGSKA (reference sequence). CDR3 length equals 14 residues. Trimming took 5 bases from V and 0 from J, leaving 14 bases between them. Written as DNA, the CDR3 is TGCAGTGCTCGTCAGAAAGCGGGCTCCTACGAGCAGTACTTC. Its protein is CSARQKAGSYEQYF.